The next 14 T cell receptor beta chains were all read from a single sample in a study of blood T cell repertoires in COVID-19. Measured with immunoSEQ multiplex PCR; TCRdb has only the in-frame clones, and not every one. The sample lists approximately 140,000 clones; approximately 80% were seen once. Sequenced material: peripheral blood. The receptors were gathered from a man between 65 and 79 years old with acute or convalescent COVID-19.

The rearrangement joins TRBV11-2 to TRBJ2-7, with 10 positions matching TRBD2. V lost 2 bases, J lost 0 bases, and 4 bases stayed unmatched. Germline CDR1 SGHAT, CDR2 FQNNGV. The CDR3 loop spans 16 amino acids. The CDR3 sequence is CASSLRASGSSYEQYF. In nucleotides, the CDR3 is TGTGCCAGCAGCTTACGGGCTAGCGGGAGCTCCTACGAGCAGTACTTC.

The V call is TRBV27, the J call TRBJ2-7; 13 bases align to TRBD2. V shed 5 bases and J 4 bases; nucleotides not matched to a gene: 14. The CDR3 has 18 residues. Germline V gives CDR1 MNHEY, CDR2 SMNVEV (reference sequence). The CDR3 DNA is TGTGCCAGCAGTGTACAGGGGAGACTAGCGGGAGGATTGTACGAGCAGTACTTC. Translated, it gives CASSVQGRLAGGLYEQYF.

V is TRBV6-1 and J is TRBJ1-6; 10 positions agree with TRBD1. This CDR3 has 18 amino acids. Trimming removed 3 bases from V and 9 bases from J; junction bases left unmatched: 14. Per the germline V gene, CDR1 is MNHNS and CDR2 is SASEGT. CDR3 sequence: CASSEILAGTGASSPLHF. The CDR3 DNA sequence: TGTGCCAGCAGTGAGATTTTAGCCGGGACAGGGGCCAGTTCACCCCTCCACTTT.

The chain is built from TRBV5-1 and TRBJ1-2; 8 nucleotides match TRBD1. V shed 1 base, J shed 8 bases, and the junction held 10 bases outside the gene matches. CDR1 is SGHRS and CDR2 is YFSETQ in the germline V gene. The CDR3 spans 15 residues. CDR3 nucleotides: TGCGCCAGCAGCTTGTTGTCAGGGGGCGATGGGGGCTACACCTTC. It translates to CASSLLSGGDGGYTF.

This clone was observed at least ten times. The chain joins TRBV7-8 to TRBJ2-5; tentative D call: TRBD1 (6 bases). The V gene's germline CDR1 is SGHVS and CDR2 FQNEAQ. The germline V and J ends were trimmed by 7 bases and 1 base, with 16 bases remaining between them. The CDR3 runs 15 residues. This CDR3 is CASTRQQGIQETQYF. CDR3 DNA sequence: TGTGCCAGCACACGACAACAGGGTATCCAAGAGACCCAGTACTTC.

This chain joins TRBV6-4 and TRBJ2-3, with D maybe TRBD2 (6 bases). The CDR3 totals 12 residues. V was trimmed by 10 bases and J by 2 bases, leaving 10 bases between them. From germline, CDR1 is MRHNA and CDR2 SNTAGT. The CDR3 DNA sequence: TGTGCCACCTGGACTAACACAGATACGCAGTATTTT. It translates to CATWTNTDTQYF.

The chain uses TRBV27 and TRBJ2-2; 15 nucleotides align to TRBD2. Per the germline V gene, CDR1 is MNHEY and CDR2 is SMNVEV (reference sequence). V trimming: 5 bases; J trimming: 6 bases; junction bases outside the gene matches: 4. The CDR3 runs 16 residues. The CDR3 reads CASSTRTSGRAGELFF. The CDR3 nucleotides are TGTGCCAGCAGTACAAGGACTAGCGGGAGGGCCGGGGAGCTGTTTTTT.

The chain joins TRBV2 to TRBJ1-1; 8 bases are shared with TRBD1. This CDR3 comprises 17 residues. Unmatched junction bases numbered 14, after V lost 8 bases and J lost 0 bases. The germline V gene has CDR1 SNHLY and CDR2 FYNNEI. The CDR3 sequence: CASEGIQGVFMNTEAFF. CDR3 coding DNA: TGTGCCAGCGAGGGGATACAGGGGGTGTTCATGAACACTGAAGCTTTCTTT.

This chain links TRBV6-5 with TRBJ2-3; D is perhaps TRBD1 (6 bases). CDR3 length equals 15 residues. V was clipped by 7 bases and J by 1 base, with 15 bases between them. Germline V gene lookup returns CDR1 MNHEY and CDR2 SVGAGI. The CDR3 DNA reads as TGTGCCAGCAAGGAGCAAACAGGGCGCACAGATACGCAGTATTTT. Its translation is CASKEQTGRTDTQYF.

This clone has only a few counts. V gene TRBV7-9 combines with J gene TRBJ2-7, with 7 bases aligning to TRBD2. J gave up 6 bases and V 1 base, and 9 bases lay outside the gene matches. This CDR3 spans 15 amino acids. In germline, CDR1 is SEHNR, CDR2 FQNEAQ (reference sequence). CDR3 sequence: CASSLGASGGGEQYF. In DNA form, the CDR3 reads TGTGCCAGCAGCTTAGGGGCTAGCGGTGGTGGCGAGCAGTACTTC.

The CDR3: CASSIPGFGYGYTF. CDR3 nucleotides: TGTGCCAGCAGCATACCAGGGTTTGGTTATGGCTACACCTTC. This chain links TRBV7-9 with TRBJ1-2, with a possible D match to TRBD1 (5 bases). Germline-derived CDR1 and CDR2 are SEHNR and FQNEAQ (reference sequence). CDR3 size: 14 residues. V was trimmed by 5 bases and J by 5 bases, leaving 15 bases between them.

V is TRBV21-1 and J is TRBJ2-2; TRBD2, as called in the table, went unchecked against the DNA. TRBV21-1 is a pseudogene. The CDR3 length is 15 residues. The CDR3 DNA is TGTGCCGGCAGGTCGACTAGTTTTTTCACCGGGGAGCTGTTTTTT. Amino acid sequence: CAGRSTSFFTGELFF.

The gene calls are TRBV7-3 and TRBJ1-2; perhaps TRBD1 as D (5 bases). The CDR3 totals 16 residues. The V gene's germline CDR1 is SGHTA and CDR2 FQGTGA. Trimming cost V 5 bases and J 2 bases, with 18 bases left between them. DNA of the CDR3: TGTGCCAGCAGCCCCCGGCCCAAGAGGACAAACTATGGCTACACCTTC. Its translation: CASSPRPKRTNYGYTF.

This clone was detected once. The V gene is TRBV11-1, the J gene TRBJ2-3, with 7 bases fitting TRBD2. Germline lookup yields CDR1 SGHAT and CDR2 FQDESV (reference sequence). J was trimmed by 6 bases and V by 5 bases; bases with no gene match: 11. The CDR3 is 15 residues long. CDR3 DNA sequence: TGTGCCAGCAGCCTGGCACTAGCGAGTGGGGATACGCAGTATTTT. The encoded protein is CASSLALASGDTQYF.